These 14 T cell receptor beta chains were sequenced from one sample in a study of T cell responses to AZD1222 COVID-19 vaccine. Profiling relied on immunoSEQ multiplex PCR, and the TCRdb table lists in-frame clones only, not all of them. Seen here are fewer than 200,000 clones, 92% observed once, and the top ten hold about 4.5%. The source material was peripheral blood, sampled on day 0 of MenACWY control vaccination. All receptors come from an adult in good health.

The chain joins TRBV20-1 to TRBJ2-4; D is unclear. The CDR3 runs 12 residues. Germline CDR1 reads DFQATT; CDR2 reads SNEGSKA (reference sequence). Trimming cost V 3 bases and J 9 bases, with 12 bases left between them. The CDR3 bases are TGCAGTGCTAGTATGGGGATCGGCATTCAGTACTTC. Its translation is CSASMGIGIQYF.

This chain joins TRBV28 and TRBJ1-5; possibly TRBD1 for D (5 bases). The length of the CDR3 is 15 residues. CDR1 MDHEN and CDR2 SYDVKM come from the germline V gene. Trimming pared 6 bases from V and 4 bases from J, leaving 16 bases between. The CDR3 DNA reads TGTGCCAGCAGCCCGTTAGTGACAGTGAATCAGCCCCAGCATTTT. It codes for CASSPLVTVNQPQHF. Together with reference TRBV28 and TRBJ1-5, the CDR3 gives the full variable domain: DVKVTQSSRYLVKRTGEKVFLECVQDMDHENMFWYRQDPGLGLRLIYFSYDVKMKEKGDIPEGYSVSREKKERFSLILESASTNQTSMYLCASSPLVTVNQPQHFGDGTRLSIL.

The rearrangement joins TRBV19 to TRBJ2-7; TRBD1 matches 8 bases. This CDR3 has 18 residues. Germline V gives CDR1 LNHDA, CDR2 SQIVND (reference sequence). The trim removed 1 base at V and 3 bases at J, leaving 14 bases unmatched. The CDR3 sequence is CASSIAGGRGASHYEQYF. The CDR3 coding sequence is TGTGCCAGTAGTATAGCAGGGGGCAGGGGCGCATCTCACTACGAGCAGTACTTC.

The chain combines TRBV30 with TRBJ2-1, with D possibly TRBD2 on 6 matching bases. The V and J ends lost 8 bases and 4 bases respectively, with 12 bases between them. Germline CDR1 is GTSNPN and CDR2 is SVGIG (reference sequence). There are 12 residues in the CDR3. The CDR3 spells CAGLAAYNEQFF. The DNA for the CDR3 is TGTGCCGGATTAGCGGCATACAATGAGCAGTTCTTC.

The CDR3 is CASSQRLSGQETQYF. As DNA, the CDR3 is TGTGCCAGCAGCCAAAGACTTAGCGGGCAAGAGACCCAGTACTTC. The V gene is TRBV3-1 (or the pseudogene TRBV3-2), the J gene TRBJ2-5, with 7 bases identical to TRBD2. V gave up 2 bases and J gave up 2 bases; unmatched junction bases: 5. Per germline, CDR1 LGHDT and CDR2 YNNKEL (reference sequence). This CDR3 comprises 15 residues.

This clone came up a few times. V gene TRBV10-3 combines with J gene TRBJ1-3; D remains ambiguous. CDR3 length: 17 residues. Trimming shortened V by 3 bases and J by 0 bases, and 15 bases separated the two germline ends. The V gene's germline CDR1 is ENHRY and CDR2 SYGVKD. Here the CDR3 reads CAISEGRILSSGNTIYF. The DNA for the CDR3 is TGTGCCATCAGTGAAGGACGGATCCTTTCCTCTGGAAACACCATATATTTT.

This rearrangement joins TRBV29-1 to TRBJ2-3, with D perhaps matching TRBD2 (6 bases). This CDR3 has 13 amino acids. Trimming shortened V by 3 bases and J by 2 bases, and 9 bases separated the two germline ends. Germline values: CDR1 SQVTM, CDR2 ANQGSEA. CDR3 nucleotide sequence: TGCAGCGTTGACGGACTAACCACAGATACGCAGTATTTT. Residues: CSVDGLTTDTQYF.

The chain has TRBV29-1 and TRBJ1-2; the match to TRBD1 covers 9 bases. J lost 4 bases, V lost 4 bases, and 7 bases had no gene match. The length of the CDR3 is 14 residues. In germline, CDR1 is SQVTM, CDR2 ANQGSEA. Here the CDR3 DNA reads TGCAGCGTTGGAAGGGGACAGGGTGGCTATGGCTACACCTTC. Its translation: CSVGRGQGGYGYTF. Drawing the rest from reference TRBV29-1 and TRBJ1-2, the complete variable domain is SAVISQKPSRDICQRGTSLTIQCQVDSQVTMMFWYRQQPGQSLTLIATANQGSEATYESGFVIDKFPISRPNLTFSTLTVSNMSPEDSSIYLCSVGRGQGGYGYTFGSGTRLTVV.

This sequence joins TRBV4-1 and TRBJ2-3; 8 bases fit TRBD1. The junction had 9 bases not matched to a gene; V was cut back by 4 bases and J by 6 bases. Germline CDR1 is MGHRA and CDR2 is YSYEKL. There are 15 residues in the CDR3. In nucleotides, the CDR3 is TGCGCCAGCAGCCTAGGACAGGGCCTCATGGATACGCAGTATTTT. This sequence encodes CASSLGQGLMDTQYF.

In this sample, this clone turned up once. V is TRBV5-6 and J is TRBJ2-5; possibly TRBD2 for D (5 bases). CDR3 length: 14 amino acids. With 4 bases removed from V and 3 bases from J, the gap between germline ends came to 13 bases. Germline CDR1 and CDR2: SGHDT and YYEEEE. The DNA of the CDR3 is TGTGCCAGCAGCATTTCGGGGATCGAAGAGACCCAGTACTTC. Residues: CASSISGIEETQYF.

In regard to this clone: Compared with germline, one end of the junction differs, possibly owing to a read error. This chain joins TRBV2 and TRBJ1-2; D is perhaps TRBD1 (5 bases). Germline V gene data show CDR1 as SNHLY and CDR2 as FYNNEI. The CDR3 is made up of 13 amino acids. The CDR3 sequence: CASSEDRNYGYTF. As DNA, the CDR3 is TGTGCCAGCAGCGAAGACAGAAACTATGGCTACACCTTC.

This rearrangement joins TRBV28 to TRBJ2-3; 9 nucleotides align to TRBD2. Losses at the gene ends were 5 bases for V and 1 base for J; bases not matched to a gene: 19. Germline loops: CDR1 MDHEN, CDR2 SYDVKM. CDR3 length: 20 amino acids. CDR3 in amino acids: CASSPPWAGGPSAGTDTQYF. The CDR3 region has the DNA TGTGCCAGCAGTCCCCCCTGGGCGGGAGGGCCCTCGGCGGGCACAGATACGCAGTATTTT.

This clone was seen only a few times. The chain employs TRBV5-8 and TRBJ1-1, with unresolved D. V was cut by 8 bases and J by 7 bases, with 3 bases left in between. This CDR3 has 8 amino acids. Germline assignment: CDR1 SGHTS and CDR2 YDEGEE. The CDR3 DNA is TGTGCCAGTATTGAAGCTTTCTTT. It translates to CASIEAFF.

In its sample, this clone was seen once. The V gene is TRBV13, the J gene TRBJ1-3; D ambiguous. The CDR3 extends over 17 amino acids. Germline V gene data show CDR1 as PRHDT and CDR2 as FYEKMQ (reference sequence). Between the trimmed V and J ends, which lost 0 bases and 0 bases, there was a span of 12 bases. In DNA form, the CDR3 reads TGTGCCAGCAGCTTAGGCCAGGTATGGGACTCTGGAAACACCATATATTTT. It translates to CASSLGQVWDSGNTIYF.